The TCR beta chain under discussion was sequenced for a study of blood T cell repertoires in COVID-19. Study information: PBMCs, B-cell-depleted T cells, or T cells provided the cDNA or gDNA that made up the material.

This CDR3 contains 16 residues. Germline CDR1 is WNHNN and CDR2 is SYGVQD (reference sequence). The V gene end was trimmed by 10 bases and the J gene end by 2 bases; junction bases not matched to a gene: 14. The data were produced by immunoSEQ multiplex PCR, yet TCRdb's version contains in-frame clones alone and is incomplete. The data hold some 300,000 clones, with about 90% observed a single time. The genes are TRBV10-1 and TRBJ2-7, with TRBD2 matching 10 bases. The clonotype was recovered from a woman in her 50s with COVID-19, enrolled during active disease. Sequenced sample: peripheral blood. CDR3 loop: CATYLEASGRPYEQYF. The CDR3 region has the DNA TGCGCCACTTATTTGGAGGCTAGCGGGAGACCCTACGAGCAGTACTTC.